Here is one T cell receptor (beta chain) with its context. The data were taken from a study of blood T cell repertoires in COVID-19. Looking at the study overall: Samples of COVID-19 (acute and convalescent) were obtained from the United States, Italy and Spain.

In germline, CDR1 is GTSNPN, CDR2 SVGIG (reference sequence). The CDR3 totals 15 residues. The trim removed 5 bases at V and 4 bases at J, leaving 13 bases unmatched. Clones were read by immunoSEQ multiplex PCR, and TCRdb kept only the in-frame ones, dropping some. Among some 300,000 clones, more than 80% were seen once, and the ten largest hold around 5.8%. What was sequenced was peripheral blood. The chain couples TRBV30 to TRBJ1-1, with 7 bases fitting TRBD1. The source of this sequence is a woman aged 50 to 60 with COVID-19, enrolled during active disease. CDR3 loop: CAWEGPNRGITEAFF. CDR3 DNA: TGTGCCTGGGAGGGGCCGAACAGGGGAATCACTGAAGCTTTCTTT. The full variable domain, its missing parts supplied by reference TRBV30 and TRBJ1-1, is SQTIHQWPATLVQPVGSPLSLECTVEGTSNPNLYWYRQAAGRGLQLLFYSVGIGQISSEVPQNLSASRPQDRQFILSSKKLLLSDSGFYLCAWEGPNRGITEAFFGQGTRLTVV.